This entry lists 14 T cell receptor beta chains sequenced from one sample in a study of patients and donors after allogeneic stem cell transplantation. One entry per CDR3 protein, called by TCRdb with MiXCR from the RT-PCR reads. The repertoire has roughly 40,000 distinct CDR3 sequences, 30% to 40% of them found once; the top ten carry less than 80%. Sequencing was done on a sample of blood, either unsorted or a sorted T cell fraction (not recorded which). These receptors came from a human donor who was either an allogeneic HSCT recipient or a stem cell or donor lymphocyte infusion donor (not recorded which). It is not recorded whose cells these are; they may come from a transplant donor.

The CDR3 DNA follows: TGCGCCAGCAGCCTCCAGACAGGGGCTGGAAACACCATATATTTT. Translation gives CASSLQTGAGNTIYF. The chain joins TRBV4-3 to TRBJ1-3, with 8 bases that match TRBD1. The J segment lost 2 bases and the V segment lost 4 bases, leaving 4 bases of the junction unmatched. Per germline, CDR1 LGHNA and CDR2 YSLEER. The CDR3 length is 15 residues.

The chain uses TRBV5-1 and TRBJ1-1, with TRBD1 matching 8 bases. The junction had 9 bases not matched to a gene; V was cut back by 3 bases and J by 2 bases. This CDR3 contains 16 residues. In germline, CDR1 is SGHRS, CDR2 YFSETQ. In DNA, the CDR3 is TGCGCCAGCAGCTCTTTACAGGGGGGGCTTAACACTGAAGCTTTCTTT. It encodes CASSSLQGGLNTEAFF.

The J gene is TRBJ2-7, the V gene TRBV3-1, with a weak D call TRBD1 (6 bases). This CDR3 region has 14 residues. In germline, CDR1 is LGHDT, CDR2 YNNKEL (reference sequence). The V gene lost 0 bases and the J gene lost 10 bases, with 16 bases spanning the gap. The CDR3 bases are TGTGCCAGCAGCCAAGATGGTACAGGGAGAAGACAGTACTTC. It specifies CASSQDGTGRRQYF.

This clonotype showed up just a few times. This chain uses TRBV9 with TRBJ2-3; 7 bases match TRBD2. J was trimmed by 6 bases and V by 0 bases; bases with no gene match: 7. CDR1 and CDR2 from the germline V gene are SGDLS and YYNGEE. The CDR3 is 15 residues long. The CDR3 DNA reads TGTGCCAGCAGCGTAGAGGCGGGAGAGGTGGATACGCAGTATTTT. It encodes CASSVEAGEVDTQYF.

The gene calls are TRBV9 and TRBJ2-2; 7 bases are shared with TRBD2. CDR3 size: 13 residues. The germline CDR1 and CDR2 sequences are SGDLS and YYNGEE. Trimming at V came to 6 bases and at J to 5 bases, leaving 4 bases not matched to a gene. The CDR3 loop is CASNLGGTGELFF. The CDR3 DNA reads as TGTGCCAGCAACTTGGGAGGGACCGGGGAGCTGTTTTTT.

This chain links TRBV29-1 with TRBJ2-7; 7 nucleotides match TRBD2. The J segment lost 2 bases and the V segment lost 4 bases, leaving 5 bases of the junction unmatched. This CDR3 has 13 amino acids. Germline values: CDR1 SQVTM, CDR2 ANQGSEA. Here the CDR3 DNA reads TGCAGCGTTGTCGGGACTACAGCCTACGAGCAGTACTTC. It translates to CSVVGTTAYEQYF.

This clonotype came up many times. The gene calls are TRBV15 and TRBJ1-4; perhaps TRBD1 as D (5 bases). The V gene lost 1 base and the J gene lost 10 bases, with 13 bases spanning the gap. CDR1 and CDR2 from the germline V gene are LNHNV and YYDKDF (reference sequence). The CDR3 sequence is 14 residues long. CDR3 coding DNA: TGTGCCACCAGCAGAGGGGACCCCGGGGGAAAACTGTTTTTT. Amino acids: CATSRGDPGGKLFF.

The sample holds one count of this clonotype. The chain's CDR3 is CAISESVQAYEQYF. The CDR3 bases are TGTGCCATCAGTGAGTCGGTTCAGGCCTACGAGCAGTACTTC. This chain uses TRBV10-3 with TRBJ2-7; D is ambiguous. CDR3 size: 14 residues. With 0 bases removed from V and 2 bases from J, the gap between germline ends came to 8 bases. Germline lookup yields CDR1 ENHRY and CDR2 SYGVKD.

The gene calls are TRBV3-1 and TRBJ2-4, with 8 bases fitting TRBD2. Trimming cost V 0 bases and J 4 bases; bases outside gene matches: 5. The CDR3 has 16 amino acids. CDR1 and CDR2 from the germline V gene are LGHDT and YNNKEL (reference sequence). DNA of the CDR3: TGTGCCAGCAGCCAAGATCTCACTAGCGGAAAAAACATTCAGTACTTC. It translates to CASSQDLTSGKNIQYF. Drawing the rest from reference TRBV3-1 and TRBJ2-4, the complete variable domain is DTAVSQTPKYLVTQMGNDKSIKCEQNLGHDTMYWYKQDSKKFLKIMFSYNNKELIINETVPNRFSPKSPDKAHLNLHINSLELGDSAVYFCASSQDLTSGKNIQYFGAGTRLSVL.

The V and J genes are TRBV7-3 and TRBJ2-3; the D is unclear. V lost 5 bases and J lost 2, with 11 bases in between. CDR1 is SGHTA, CDR2 FQGTGA, per germline. The CDR3 covers 14 residues. The CDR3 is CASSPGGYTDTQYF. The CDR3 DNA reads TGTGCCAGCAGCCCCGGCGGATACACAGATACGCAGTATTTT.

Only a few counts were recorded for this clonotype. The chain recombines TRBV7-6 with TRBJ1-3, with a tentative D call TRBD1 (6 bases). The V gene lost 5 bases and the J gene lost 3 bases, with 14 bases spanning the gap. The CDR3 is 15 residues long. Germline CDR1 reads SGHVS; CDR2 reads FNYEAQ. The CDR3 bases are TGTGCCAGCAGCCCTACCGGGGGGCTTGGAAACACCATATATTTT. This codes for CASSPTGGLGNTIYF.

The J gene is TRBJ1-4, the V gene TRBV6-5, with D perhaps matching TRBD1 (6 bases). V shed 6 bases and J shed 0 bases, with 23 bases lying between them. CDR1 is MNHEY and CDR2 is SVGAGI in the germline V gene. CDR3 length: 19 residues. The CDR3 DNA follows: TGTGCCAGCAGGGAGGACGCAAACAGGGCTTTTGCAACTAATGAAAAACTGTTTTTT. Its protein is CASREDANRAFATNEKLFF.

V is TRBV5-4 and J is TRBJ2-7; D gene unclear. Looked up from germline, CDR1 is SGHNT and CDR2 is YYREEE (reference sequence). V was trimmed by 0 bases and J by 2 bases, leaving 6 bases between them. The CDR3 extends over 13 amino acids. The CDR3 coding sequence is TGTGCCAGCAGCTTGGCTGAAACCTACGAGCAGTACTTC. Residues: CASSLAETYEQYF.

This chain joins TRBV6-5 and TRBJ2-7; 7 bases agree with TRBD2. CDR1 and CDR2 (germline): MNHEY, SVGAGI. Losses at the gene ends were 6 bases for V and 4 bases for J; bases not matched to a gene: 18. The CDR3 sequence is 17 residues long. The CDR3 DNA reads as TGTGCCAGCAGGGCATTCTACCTAGGGAGGGGAGGTTACGAGCAGTACTTC. Its translation: CASRAFYLGRGGYEQYF.